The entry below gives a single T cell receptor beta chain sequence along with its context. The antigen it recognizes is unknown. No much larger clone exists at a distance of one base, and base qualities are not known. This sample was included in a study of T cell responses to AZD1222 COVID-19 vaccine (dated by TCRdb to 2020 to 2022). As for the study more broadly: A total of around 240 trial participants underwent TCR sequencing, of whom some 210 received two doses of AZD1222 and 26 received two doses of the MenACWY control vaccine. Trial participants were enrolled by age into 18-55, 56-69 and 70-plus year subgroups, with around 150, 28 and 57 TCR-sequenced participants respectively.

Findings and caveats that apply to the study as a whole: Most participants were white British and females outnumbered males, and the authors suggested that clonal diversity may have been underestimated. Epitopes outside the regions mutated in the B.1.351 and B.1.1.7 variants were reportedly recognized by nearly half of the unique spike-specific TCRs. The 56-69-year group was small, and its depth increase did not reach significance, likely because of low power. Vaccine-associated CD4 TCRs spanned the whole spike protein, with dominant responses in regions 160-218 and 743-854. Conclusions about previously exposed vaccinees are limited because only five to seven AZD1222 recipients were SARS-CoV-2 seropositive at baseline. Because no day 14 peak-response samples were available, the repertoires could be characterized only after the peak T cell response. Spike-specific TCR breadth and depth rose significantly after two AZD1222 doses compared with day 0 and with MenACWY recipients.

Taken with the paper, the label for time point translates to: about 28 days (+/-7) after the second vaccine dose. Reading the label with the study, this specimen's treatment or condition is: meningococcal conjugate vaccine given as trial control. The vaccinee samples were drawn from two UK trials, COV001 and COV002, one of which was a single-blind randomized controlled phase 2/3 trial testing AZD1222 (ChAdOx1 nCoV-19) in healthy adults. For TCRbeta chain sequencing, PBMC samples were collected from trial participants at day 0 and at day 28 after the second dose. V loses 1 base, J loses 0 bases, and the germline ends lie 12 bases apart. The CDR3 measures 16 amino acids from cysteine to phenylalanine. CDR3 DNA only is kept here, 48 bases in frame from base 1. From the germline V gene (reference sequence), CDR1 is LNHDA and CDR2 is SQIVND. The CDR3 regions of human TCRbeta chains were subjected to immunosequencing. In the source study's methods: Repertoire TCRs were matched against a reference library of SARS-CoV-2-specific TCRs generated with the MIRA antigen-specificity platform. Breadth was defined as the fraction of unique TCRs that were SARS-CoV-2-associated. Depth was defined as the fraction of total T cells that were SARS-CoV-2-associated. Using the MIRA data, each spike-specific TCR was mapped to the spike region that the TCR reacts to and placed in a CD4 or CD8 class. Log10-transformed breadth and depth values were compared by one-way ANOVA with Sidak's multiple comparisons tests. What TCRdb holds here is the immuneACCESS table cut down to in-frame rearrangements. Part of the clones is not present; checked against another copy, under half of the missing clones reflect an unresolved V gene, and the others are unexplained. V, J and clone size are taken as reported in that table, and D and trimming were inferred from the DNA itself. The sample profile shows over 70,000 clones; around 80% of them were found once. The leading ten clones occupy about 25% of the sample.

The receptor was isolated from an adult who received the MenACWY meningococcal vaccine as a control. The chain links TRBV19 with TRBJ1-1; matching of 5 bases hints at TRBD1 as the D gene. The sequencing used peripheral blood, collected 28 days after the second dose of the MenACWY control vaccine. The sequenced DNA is TGTGCCAGTAGTATAGGACAGCGGTACATGAACACTGAAGCTTTCTTT. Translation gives CASSIGQRYMNTEAFF.